This note documents a single TCR beta chain sequence. This record comes from a study of blood T cells in healthy people across ages. A second PCR, run for roughly 7 to 11 cycles, used a sample-barcoded 5' primer plus a J-beta primer mix. TCRdb re-called the 5' RACE reads through MiXCR, storing one row per CDR3 protein. The sample contains 750,000 to 850,000 distinct CDR3 sequences, roughly 25% of which appear only once. This CDR3 comprises 11 residues. Per germline, CDR1 DFQATT and CDR2 SNEGSKA (reference sequence). These same data were also listed under a study on T cells of mothers and their children.

Sequencing used blood. This clonotype originated in a boy aged 10-17 years in good health. This sequence joins TRBV20-1 and TRBJ2-1; TRBD2 is a possible D gene (6 bases). The end of the DNA fits TRBJ2-5 better, so the J call may be wrong. The CDR3 DNA sequence: TGCAGTGCCGGGACTTTCGAGACCCAGTACTTC. It translates to CSAGTFETQYF.